This is a list of T cell receptor beta chains from one sample in a study of T-cell reconstitution after alpha-beta-depleted transplantation in children. Each CDR3 protein gets one entry after TCRdb re-called the PCR reads with MiXCR. The data contain around 140,000 distinct CDR3 sequences, about 9% of them seen just once; the ten biggest clones take up roughly 20%. Sequences were derived from PBMCs, mostly from graft donor cells, sampled 180 days after TCRalphabeta/CD19-depleted stem cell transplant. Source of these receptors: a female patient aged 2 to 10 who had a stem cell transplant for congenital amegakaryocytic thrombocytopenia, so the T cells may come from the graft donor. The CDR3 runs from the conserved cysteine through the conserved F or W. A D gene is named only where the DNA matches it firmly. Not every row has a clone size; where given, it reads once, few, many or a size class.

v_call: TRBV25-1; clone_size: many; j_call: TRBJ2-3; d_call: -; cdr3_nt: TGTGCCAGCAGTGACGTCTCCCAGCTGGATACGCAGTATTTT; cdr3_aa: CASSDVSQLDTQYF
v_call: TRBV10-3; clone_size: -; j_call: TRBJ1-2; d_call: -; cdr3_nt: TGTGCCATCAGTGAATTTAGAGGTGCGGGCTACACCTTC; cdr3_aa: CAISEFRGAGYTF
v_call: TRBV4-2; clone_size: -; j_call: TRBJ2-1; d_call: TRBD2; cdr3_nt: TGTGCCAGCGGCCCCGGACTAGCGGGAGCTTTCTATGAGCAGTTCTTC; cdr3_aa: CASGPGLAGAFYEQFF
v_call: TRBV5-1; clone_size: -; j_call: TRBJ2-7; d_call: -; cdr3_nt: TGCGCCAGCAGCGGAGGGACGGAACTATACGAGCAGTACTTC; cdr3_aa: CASSGGTELYEQYF
v_call: TRBV7-9; clone_size: few; j_call: TRBJ2-3; d_call: TRBD1; cdr3_nt: TGTGCCAGCAGCTTAGCACAGGGGGCCACAGATACGCAGTATTTT; cdr3_aa: CASSLAQGATDTQYF
v_call: TRBV5-4; clone_size: many; j_call: TRBJ2-3; d_call: -; cdr3_nt: TGTGCCAGCAGCTCTCCCCCTGGGGTCACAGATACGCAGTATTTT; cdr3_aa: CASSSPPGVTDTQYF
v_call: TRBV5-5; clone_size: many; j_call: TRBJ2-5; d_call: TRBD2; cdr3_nt: TGTGCCAGCAGCTCACTTATCGGACTAGCGGGGGGCGAAGAGACCCAGTACTTC; cdr3_aa: CASSSLIGLAGGEETQYF
v_call: TRBV7-2; clone_size: many; j_call: TRBJ2-3; d_call: -; cdr3_nt: TGTGCCAGCAGCTACTCGCGCACCGGGACAGATACGCAGTATTTT; cdr3_aa: CASSYSRTGTDTQYF
v_call: TRBV6-5; clone_size: -; j_call: TRBJ1-1; d_call: -; cdr3_nt: TGTGCCAGCAGTTGGGGATACTCTACAATGAACACTGAAGCTTTCTTT; cdr3_aa: CASSWGYSTMNTEAFF
v_call: TRBV5-1; clone_size: few; j_call: TRBJ1-4; d_call: TRBD1; cdr3_nt: TGCGCCAGCAGCTCCGGGGACAGTGGAGATGAAAAACTGTTTTTT; cdr3_aa: CASSSGDSGDEKLFF
v_call: TRBV5-1; clone_size: many; j_call: TRBJ2-1; d_call: -; cdr3_nt: TGCGCCAGCAGCTCACGGGGTCTAATCCTATCCCACAATGAGCAGTTCTTC; cdr3_aa: CASSSRGLILSHNEQFF
v_call: TRBV29-1; clone_size: many; j_call: TRBJ2-5; d_call: -; cdr3_nt: TGCAGCGTTGCCGCCAGACAAGAGACCCAGTACTTC; cdr3_aa: CSVAARQETQYF
v_call: TRBV20-1; clone_size: many; j_call: TRBJ1-6; d_call: TRBD1; cdr3_nt: TGCAGTGCTAGGGACAGGGAGAGTCATTCACCCCTCCACTTT; cdr3_aa: CSARDRESHSPLHF
v_call: TRBV30; clone_size: few; j_call: TRBJ2-3; d_call: -; cdr3_nt: TGTGCCTGGAGTTCCCTACAGGGAGGTACGCAGTATTTT; cdr3_aa: CAWSSLQGGTQYF
v_call: TRBV28; clone_size: few; j_call: TRBJ1-2; d_call: -; cdr3_nt: TGTGCCAGCAGTGGGGGGACCCTAGGCTACACCTTC; cdr3_aa: CASSGGTLGYTF
v_call: TRBV27; clone_size: -; j_call: TRBJ2-3; d_call: -; cdr3_nt: TGTGCCAGCAGGATGAAGTGGGCACTGCAACGGGATACGCAGTATTTT; cdr3_aa: CASRMKWALQRDTQYF
v_call: TRBV7-2; clone_size: -; j_call: TRBJ2-6; d_call: -; cdr3_nt: TGTGCCAGCAGCCCGACGAGCTCTGGGGCCAACGTCCTGACTTTC; cdr3_aa: CASSPTSSGANVLTF
v_call: TRBV12-3/TRBV12-4; clone_size: many; j_call: TRBJ2-7; d_call: -; cdr3_nt: TGTGCCAGCAGGCCAACAGGGCTCTACGAGCAGTACTTC; cdr3_aa: CASRPTGLYEQYF
v_call: TRBV28; clone_size: many; j_call: TRBJ1-1; d_call: TRBD1; cdr3_nt: TGTGCCAGCAGTTCGACAGGGTTGAACACTGAAGCTTTCTTT; cdr3_aa: CASSSTGLNTEAFF
v_call: TRBV12-3/TRBV12-4; clone_size: few; j_call: TRBJ2-6; d_call: -; cdr3_nt: TGTGCCAGCAGTTTGCTCGGGGTACCTTCTGGGGCCAACGTCCTGACTTTC; cdr3_aa: CASSLLGVPSGANVLTF
v_call: TRBV5-5; clone_size: -; j_call: TRBJ2-5; d_call: TRBD2; cdr3_nt: TGTGCCAGCAGCTTGGCCAAAGCGGGAGGGCCGGGAGAGACCCAGTACTTC; cdr3_aa: CASSLAKAGGPGETQYF
v_call: TRBV5-1; clone_size: many; j_call: TRBJ2-3; d_call: -; cdr3_nt: TGCGCCAGCAGCTTGGGACCGTCAGGGGCTGGGACAGATACGCAGTATTTT; cdr3_aa: CASSLGPSGAGTDTQYF
v_call: TRBV10-3; clone_size: many; j_call: TRBJ2-7; d_call: TRBD2; cdr3_nt: TGTGCCATCAGTGAGTCGCGGGAGACCCCCTCCTACGAGCAGTACTTC; cdr3_aa: CAISESRETPSYEQYF
v_call: TRBV5-1; clone_size: many; j_call: TRBJ2-3; d_call: TRBD2; cdr3_nt: TGCGCCAGCAGCTTTGGAGTAGCGGGAGATACGCAGTATTTT; cdr3_aa: CASSFGVAGDTQYF
v_call: TRBV20-1; clone_size: many; j_call: TRBJ2-3; d_call: -; cdr3_nt: TGCAGTGCTAGTCAATCCCGGGACCCCGAAACAGATACGCAGTATTTT; cdr3_aa: CSASQSRDPETDTQYF
v_call: TRBV20-1; clone_size: many; j_call: TRBJ2-5; d_call: -; cdr3_nt: TGCAGTGCTCACGGAAAAGAGACCCAGTACTTC; cdr3_aa: CSAHGKETQYF
v_call: TRBV20-1; clone_size: many; j_call: TRBJ2-7; d_call: TRBD1; cdr3_nt: TGCAGTGCTACCGCCGGACAGGGGAGAAACGAGCAGTACTTC; cdr3_aa: CSATAGQGRNEQYF
v_call: TRBV10-3; clone_size: many; j_call: TRBJ2-7; d_call: -; cdr3_nt: TGTGCCATCAGACGGGACTGGTCCTACGAGCAGTACTTC; cdr3_aa: CAIRRDWSYEQYF
v_call: TRBV28; clone_size: many; j_call: TRBJ2-7; d_call: -; cdr3_nt: TGTGCCAGCAGCAAACAGGGAACCGGCGAGCAGTACTTC; cdr3_aa: CASSKQGTGEQYF
v_call: TRBV28; clone_size: many; j_call: TRBJ1-4; d_call: -; cdr3_nt: TGTGCCAGCAGCACCATCTGGGGGTTGGCGAATGAAAAACTGTTTTTT; cdr3_aa: CASSTIWGLANEKLFF
v_call: TRBV14; clone_size: many; j_call: TRBJ2-3; d_call: -; cdr3_nt: TGTGCCAGCAGCCATAGTCTCGATACGCAGTATTTT; cdr3_aa: CASSHSLDTQYF
v_call: TRBV5-1; clone_size: many; j_call: TRBJ2-5; d_call: -; cdr3_nt: TGCGCCAGCAGCGGACCACCTGACTCGCCTCTCCTAGTCCCCCAAGAGACCCAGTACTTC; cdr3_aa: CASSGPPDSPLLVPQETQYF
v_call: TRBV10-3; clone_size: many; j_call: TRBJ1-2; d_call: -; cdr3_nt: TGTGCCATCAGGAGGGGGAACTATGGCTACACCTTC; cdr3_aa: CAIRRGNYGYTF
v_call: TRBV9; clone_size: few; j_call: TRBJ2-3; d_call: -; cdr3_nt: TGTGCCAGCAGCGTAGGACGGCAGTCCACAGATACGCAGTATTTT; cdr3_aa: CASSVGRQSTDTQYF
v_call: TRBV28; clone_size: few; j_call: TRBJ2-7; d_call: -; cdr3_nt: TGTGCCAGCAGTTTAATTAAGGCTAGCCTTATTTACGAGCAGTACTTC; cdr3_aa: CASSLIKASLIYEQYF
v_call: TRBV19; clone_size: -; j_call: TRBJ2-7; d_call: -; cdr3_nt: TGTGCCAGTAGTATAGCTCCCCAGCCCTACGAGCAGTACTTC; cdr3_aa: CASSIAPQPYEQYF
v_call: TRBV5-4; clone_size: many; j_call: TRBJ2-1; d_call: TRBD2; cdr3_nt: TGTGCCAGCAGTAGGACTAGCGGAAATGAGCAGTTCTTC; cdr3_aa: CASSRTSGNEQFF
v_call: TRBV9; clone_size: many; j_call: TRBJ1-6; d_call: -; cdr3_nt: TGTGCCAGCAGCCCGGGACTAGGGGATTCACCCCTCCACTTT; cdr3_aa: CASSPGLGDSPLHF
v_call: TRBV28; clone_size: few; j_call: TRBJ2-7; d_call: -; cdr3_nt: TGTGCCAGCAGACATCCCGACAGCTACGAGCAGTACTTC; cdr3_aa: CASRHPDSYEQYF
v_call: TRBV28; clone_size: many; j_call: TRBJ2-7; d_call: -; cdr3_nt: TGTGCCAGCAGTTTTCGGTCGCTAGTGTTCTACGAGCAGTACTTC; cdr3_aa: CASSFRSLVFYEQYF
v_call: TRBV5-5; clone_size: many; j_call: TRBJ2-1; d_call: -; cdr3_nt: TGTGCCAGCAGCTTGAGTTACGGGACAGAGCAGTTCTTC; cdr3_aa: CASSLSYGTEQFF
v_call: TRBV7-6; clone_size: many; j_call: TRBJ2-3; d_call: -; cdr3_nt: TGTGCCAGCAGCCTGGAAGGCCCGGGAGATACGCAGTATTTT; cdr3_aa: CASSLEGPGDTQYF
v_call: TRBV5-1; clone_size: few; j_call: TRBJ2-3; d_call: -; cdr3_nt: TGCGCCAGCAGCTTGGCCGTTGGCAGCTCCACAGATACGCAGTATTTT; cdr3_aa: CASSLAVGSSTDTQYF
v_call: TRBV20-1; clone_size: few; j_call: TRBJ2-1; d_call: TRBD2; cdr3_nt: TGCAGTGCTAGCGGCGGGGGGGCCTCGTTCTTC; cdr3_aa: CSASGGGASFF
v_call: TRBV12-3/TRBV12-4; clone_size: many; j_call: TRBJ2-7; d_call: -; cdr3_nt: TGTGCCAGCAGTTTCCGGGCGCTCGAGCAGTACTTC; cdr3_aa: CASSFRALEQYF
v_call: TRBV7-8; clone_size: many; j_call: TRBJ1-5; d_call: -; cdr3_nt: TGTGCCAGCAGCTTAGACAGAAACAATCAGCCCCAGCATTTT; cdr3_aa: CASSLDRNNQPQHF
v_call: TRBV6-2/TRBV6-3; clone_size: few; j_call: TRBJ2-7; d_call: -; cdr3_nt: TGTGCCAGCAGTTTAGCGGCCGCCTACGAGCAGTACTTC; cdr3_aa: CASSLAAAYEQYF
v_call: TRBV20-1; clone_size: many; j_call: TRBJ2-1; d_call: -; cdr3_nt: TGCAGTGCTAGGAGGGGATTCTCCTACAATGAGCAGTTCTTC; cdr3_aa: CSARRGFSYNEQFF
v_call: TRBV7-2; clone_size: -; j_call: TRBJ1-6; d_call: -; cdr3_nt: TGTGCCAGCAGTTTTAATACAGGGCTAGATTCACCCCTCCACTTT; cdr3_aa: CASSFNTGLDSPLHF
v_call: TRBV20-1; clone_size: many; j_call: TRBJ2-5; d_call: -; cdr3_nt: TGCAGTGCTAGAGATCTCCGTTGGGGGGCGAAAACGGAGACCCAGTACTTC; cdr3_aa: CSARDLRWGAKTETQYF
v_call: TRBV7-2; clone_size: many; j_call: TRBJ2-1; d_call: -; cdr3_nt: TGTGCCAGCAGCCTCGTCGGGGGCGGAATCAATGAGCAGTTCTTC; cdr3_aa: CASSLVGGGINEQFF
v_call: TRBV5-1; clone_size: few; j_call: TRBJ1-2; d_call: TRBD1; cdr3_nt: TGCGCCAGCAGCAACCCGGGACAGATCTATGGCTACACCTTC; cdr3_aa: CASSNPGQIYGYTF
v_call: TRBV7-9; clone_size: few; j_call: TRBJ2-7; d_call: -; cdr3_nt: TGTGCCAGCAGTCTCGGGGGCTTGGCGGGCTACGAGCAGTACTTC; cdr3_aa: CASSLGGLAGYEQYF
v_call: TRBV28; clone_size: many; j_call: TRBJ2-7; d_call: -; cdr3_nt: TGTGCCAGCAGTTTATTGGAATACGAGCAGTACTTC; cdr3_aa: CASSLLEYEQYF
v_call: TRBV20-1; clone_size: many; j_call: TRBJ2-5; d_call: -; cdr3_nt: TGCAGTGCTAGATTGGAGACCCAGTACTTC; cdr3_aa: CSARLETQYF
v_call: TRBV29-1; clone_size: -; j_call: TRBJ2-2; d_call: -; cdr3_nt: TGCAGCGGGCTGCGGGCGAACACCGGGGAGCTGTTTTTT; cdr3_aa: CSGLRANTGELFF
v_call: TRBV7-8; clone_size: -; j_call: TRBJ2-7; d_call: -; cdr3_nt: TGTGCCAGCAGCCCCCGGGACATCTTCTACGAGCAGTACTTC; cdr3_aa: CASSPRDIFYEQYF
v_call: TRBV2; clone_size: -; j_call: TRBJ1-4; d_call: TRBD1; cdr3_nt: TGTGCCAGCAGCTACATGACAGGGGGCGTTGAAAAACTGTTTTTT; cdr3_aa: CASSYMTGGVEKLFF